This T cell receptor (beta chain) was found in a study of cytomegalovirus exposure and HLA in healthy donors (dated by TCRdb to 2016 to 2017). At the level of the whole study: In an earlier analysis of several hundred of the donors, around 290 Gb of sequence data and some 120 million unique TCR beta sequences from about 179 million T cells were reported. Approximately 310 gigabases of sequencing data and 70 million to 100 million unique TCR sequences were included in an early release covering about 620 HLA-typed donors. Of the roughly 400 genotyped donors, about 80% fell in the genetic ancestry cluster associated with self-reported Caucasian donors. The study aimed to test whether signatures of past pathogen exposure could be identified by cataloging public T cell receptors. The study used immunosequencing to profile the T cell repertoires of several hundred subjects and linked those repertoires to cytomegalovirus serostatus. In addition to the first cohort of roughly 700 subjects, a separate validation cohort of 120 different subjects was used. To predict cytomegalovirus infection status, the study brought together high-throughput TCR immunosequencing, statistical association of individual TCRs with disease status, and machine learning. To study patterns of TCR occurrence, a later analysis re-analyzed previously published TCR beta repertoires from around 660 donors and added high-resolution HLA genotyping. Rather than drawing on any new phenotypic data, the later analysis identified candidate immune exposures from TCR beta sequences and the way those sequences occurred across donors. An earlier analysis of about 620 of the donors applied high-throughput TCR beta sequencing to assess whether each TCR beta V gene segment acted as functional or pseudogenic. Donor age, sex, ethnicity and CMV serostatus were compiled together with the repertoire data. Genome-wide SNP genotypes for about 65% of the 666 donors were used in a later genetic analysis, which treated that subset as a discovery cohort. Every repertoire in the discovery cohort had been generated on one and the same sequencing platform. HLA typing included class I and class II loci at four-digit resolution. Typing coverage differed by locus: A, B, C, DRB1 and DQB1 were typed in roughly 620-630 donors, DQA1 in roughly 500, DPA1 in 606, and DPB1 in approximately 450. Because of strong linkage in the cohort, four to six DR-DQ haplotypes were treated as single units for association and clustering. Among a few hundred genotyped donors of the cohort, an average of 235,054 unique TCR beta nucleotide sequences were sequenced per donor, roughly 18% of them non-productive. Broad study findings and their caveats: A later genetic analysis reported fewer N-insertions in productive TCRs among donors in an Asian-associated ancestry cluster than the approximately 700-donor mean. Because counts were too low, roughly 17 rarely observed V segments, including chromosome 9 orphons, were left out of the earlier analysis of 587 of the donors. In vitro tests confirmed that a few of the cytomegalovirus-associated TCR beta chains recognize cytomegalovirus antigens. Because some donors lacked HLA typing at each locus, the association tests relied only on the typed subset. The cohort was sequenced for TCR beta chains only, and without alpha or paired-chain data the features that could be detected were limited. In an earlier analysis of around 600 of the donors, most TCR beta V segments were observed in productive rearrangements about 90% or about 30% of the time, broadly matching IMGT annotations. A later analysis found that TCR association rates varied across HLA loci, with DRB1 alleles showing the most associated TCRs and HLA-C alleles the fewest. The 87-base-pair reads could not distinguish some IMGT-functional V segments, including TRBV6-2 and TRBV6-3, so those segments were excluded. Correlated functional status among segregating V segments might be attributable to linkage disequilibrium, but an unknown experimental factor could not be ruled out. A further reported finding was that TCR beta sequences accurately predicted the HLA-A and HLA-B alleles for most subjects in the first cohort. Specific HLA alleles were associated with 16,951 TCR beta sequences at a false discovery rate of 0.05 in a later analysis. A cluster of highly shared sequence variants was judged likely to represent a technical artifact of the sequencing pipeline. In a later analysis, most CMV-associated TCR beta chains were found to appear HLA-restricted, with HLA associations seemingly driven largely by CMV exposure. When HLA alleles, especially DR and DQ, strongly co-occurred, attributing TCR associations to individual alleles was difficult. While some public TCRs were present in many individuals, most TCR sequences turned up only very rarely across donors. Immune exposure information for the cohort was limited to CMV serostatus. A later genetic analysis associated a missense DCLRE1C variant with V-gene and J-gene trimming of TCR beta chains, and an independent cohort replicated the association. Compared with equally common non-associated chains, HLA-associated TCR beta chains in a later analysis were more clonally expanded and had lower generation probabilities. A total of roughly 160 TCR beta chains were listed by the study as associated with cytomegalovirus. The classifier was reported to diagnose cytomegalovirus status with high specificity and sensitivity in both the original cohort and the validation cohort. Sequencing depth was assumed to be roughly uniform across donors in the presence/absence analyses, though that assumption may not hold. According to the authors, the approach could potentially be generalized to other disease states and immunological phenotypes. A later analysis reported that several top co-occurrence clusters appeared linked to parvovirus B19, influenza, CMV and Epstein-Barr virus.

With regard to this clone: The antigen this receptor binds is unknown. There are no base qualities to consult, and no much larger clone falls within one base.

In total, approximately 610 healthy bone marrow donors made up the cohort. At the time of sampling, all cohort members were nominally healthy, though unrecorded immune exposures were likely present. The donor tested CMV seronegative, placing the donor among the 300 to 400 seronegative members of the cohort. A peripheral blood sample was provided by each donor, and peripheral blood mononuclear cells were used for TCR beta sequencing. The Qiagen DNeasy Blood Extraction Kit was used to extract genomic DNA from the blood cell samples. Library preparation used the immunoSEQ multiplex PCR assay. For the multiplex PCR, a mixture combining 60 forward primers for TCR Vbeta segments and 13 reverse primers for TCR Jbeta segments was used. A multiplex PCR assay on genomic DNA amplified the CDR3 region of rearranged TCR beta genes. Amplified TCR beta libraries were sequenced as 87-base-pair reads on the Illumina HiSeq System. The published analysis was carried out like this. In a later analysis, some 80 million unique TCR beta chains were counted across the 690 or so repertoires, and about 10 million of these chains were shared by at least two donors. Raw reads were error-corrected and collapsed into unique sequences by a nearest-neighbor algorithm in which closely related sequences were merged to remove PCR and sequencing errors. V, D and J gene segments were assigned by aligning CDR3 sequences to IMGT reference sequences. For a sequence to be retained, a match of at least six nucleotides to both a V gene segment and a J gene segment was required. Rearrangements were called productive when the CDR3 lacked stop codons and stayed in frame with V and J; all others were non-productive. CDR3 was defined according to IMGT convention as the region running from the second conserved V-encoded cysteine to the conserved J-encoded phenylalanine. The earlier analysis of some 600 of the donors excluded sequences that lacked an unambiguous match to a single V gene segment. An earlier analysis of fewer than 750 of the donors called V segments functional above 56.7% productive rearrangements and segregating when the between-donor standard deviation exceeded 5%. To diagnose cytomegalovirus status from the catalog of TCR beta chain sequences, a statistical classification framework was built. V and J gene assignment, in a later analysis, came from comparing TCR nucleotide sequences with IMGT/GENE-DB human TR gene sequences. A later analysis assigned CDR3 sequences and most-parsimonious VDJ recombination scenarios with the TCRdist pipeline. In a later analysis, every TCR beta chain was defined by the combination of its CDR3 amino acid sequence and its V-gene family, and reads without a unique V-gene family were dropped. To address suspected cross-contamination and a sequencing artifact, a later analysis removed approximately 600 highly shared, low-generation-probability nucleotide sequences. For each public chain, a later analysis derived a clonal expansion index from normalized ranks of inferred template counts within each repertoire. A later analysis computed generation probabilities with a VDJ recombination model fitted to out-of-frame rearrangements, and checked the results against IGoR. A later analysis scored TCR-TCR, TCR-HLA and TCR-CMV co-occurrence with hypergeometric tests, applying a repertoire-size bias correction to TCR pairs. A later analysis estimated false discovery rates by permuting HLA or CMV assignments 20 times. In a later analysis, co-occurring TCRs were grouped using DBSCAN, with TCRdist sequence similarity added in when clustering inside HLA-allele-positive subsets. Co-occurrence clustering excluded repertoires with fewer than 30,000 or more than 120,000 public chains, plus five with anomalous nucleotide sharing. In TCRdb, the immuneACCESS table is reduced to in-frame sequences with V and J assigned. These tables do not hold every clone; where another copy was compared, an unresolved V gene accounts for under half, and the others remain unexplained. D and trimming were read from the DNA, whereas the V and J calls and clone size are those reported in that table. The sample table shows approximately 90,000 clones, and around 77% are seen once. The ten largest account for around 3.2% of the sample.

The germline V gene sets CDR1 to SGHRS and CDR2 to YFSETQ. The CDR3 measures 17 amino acids from cysteine to phenylalanine. Only the CDR3 portion is preserved as DNA: 51 bases, with reading frame beginning at the first base. V and J are truncated by 0 bases and 4 bases respectively, leaving an intervening sequence of 17 bases. Sequenced: PBMCs. The chain is made from TRBV5-1 and TRBJ2-1; the D segment could be TRBD1, given 5 matching bases. This receptor was identified in a man aged 40-50 years in good health and CMV-seronegative. The CDR3 corresponds to CASSLAIKQGTYNEQFF. In nucleotides, the sequence is TGCGCCAGCAGCTTGGCCATCAAGCAGGGAACATACAATGAGCAGTTCTTC.